Following are 26 T cell receptor beta chains from one sample sequenced in a study of T cell responses to AZD1222 COVID-19 vaccine. TCRdb's table, derived via immunoSEQ multiplex PCR, lists solely in-frame clones and lacks some. The data hold some 200,000 clones, with 90% to 95% observed a single time. The sequenced sample was peripheral blood, obtained 28 days after the second AZD1222 dose. These receptors were obtained from an adult who received the AZD1222 COVID-19 vaccine.

The rearrangement joins TRBV9 to TRBJ1-2; D is possibly TRBD1 (6 bases). With 4 bases removed from V and 4 bases from J, the gap between germline ends came to 14 bases. This CDR3 spans 14 amino acids. Germline CDR1 and CDR2: SGDLS and YYNGEE. As DNA, the CDR3 is TGTGCCAGCAGCCCGTTCCGGGACACCTATGGCTACACCTTC. Its protein is CASSPFRDTYGYTF. Full variable domain (missing parts from reference TRBV9 and TRBJ1-2): DSGVTQTPKHLITATGQRVTLRCSPRSGDLSVYWYQQSLDQGLQFLIQYYNGEERAKGNILERFSAQQFPDLHSELNLSSLELGDSALYFCASSPFRDTYGYTFGSGTRLTVV.

This chain joins TRBV14 and TRBJ2-3; TRBD2 agrees at 15 bases. CDR1 and CDR2 (germline): SGHDN, FVKESK. Unmatched junction bases numbered 9, after V lost 4 bases and J lost 4 bases. The CDR3 covers 18 residues. This CDR3 reads CASSRTSGRALAPDTQYF. The CDR3 DNA sequence: TGTGCCAGCAGCCGGACTAGCGGGAGGGCCTTGGCGCCAGATACGCAGTATTTT.

V is TRBV2 and J is TRBJ2-6; TRBD1 or TRBD2 may be the D gene (5 bases each). Trimming pared 2 bases from V and 3 bases from J, leaving 8 bases between. CDR3 length: 15 residues. CDR1 and CDR2 (germline): SNHLY, FYNNEI. The DNA for the CDR3 is TGTGCCAGCAGTGAATGGGGGAATGGGGCCAACGTCCTGACTTTC. This codes for CASSEWGNGANVLTF.

The V gene is TRBV18, the J gene TRBJ1-1; D gene unclear. In germline, CDR1 is KGHSH, CDR2 LQKENI. The CDR3 is 14 amino acids. Deletions cut 2 bases from V and 0 bases from J, with 7 bases between. The CDR3 DNA sequence: TGTGCCAGCTCACCAGGAGCCATGAACACTGAAGCTTTCTTT. It codes for CASSPGAMNTEAFF.

The chain employs TRBV9 and TRBJ1-2, with 7 bases that match TRBD1. Germline V lookup: CDR1 SGDLS, CDR2 YYNGEE. J lost 0 bases, V lost 0 bases, and 5 bases had no gene match. The CDR3 sequence is 16 residues long. The CDR3 protein is CASSVGGTATNYGYTF. In DNA, the CDR3 is TGTGCCAGCAGCGTAGGAGGGACAGCGACTAACTATGGCTACACCTTC.

The sample holds one count of this clone. The chain has TRBV4-1 and TRBJ1-5; D is perhaps TRBD1 (5 bases). Germline assignment: CDR1 MGHRA and CDR2 YSYEKL. V lost 1 base and J lost 6, with 16 bases in between. The CDR3 totals 16 residues. Here the CDR3 reads CASSQVFKGSSQPQHF. The CDR3 DNA reads as TGCGCCAGCAGCCAAGTTTTTAAGGGGTCAAGTCAGCCCCAGCATTTT.

This clone appeared a single time. The chain carries TRBV2 and TRBJ2-5, with a weak D call TRBD1 (6 bases). This CDR3 spans 14 amino acids. The germline V gene encodes CDR1 SNHLY and CDR2 FYNNEI. V was pared by 4 bases and J by 5 bases, with 14 bases between. The chain's CDR3 is CASSVDSSSETQYF. The CDR3 DNA reads TGTGCCAGCAGTGTGGACAGCTCAAGTGAGACCCAGTACTTC.

The genes are TRBV6-5 and TRBJ1-1, with D tentatively TRBD1 (5 bases). This CDR3 has 11 residues. Trimming took off 3 bases at V and 7 bases at J, with 6 bases between the two ends. CDR1 and CDR2 from the germline V gene are MNHEY and SVGAGI. CDR3 nucleotide sequence: TGTGCCAGCAGTTATGGACATGAAGCTTTCTTT. Its protein product is CASSYGHEAFF.

The V gene is TRBV28, the J gene TRBJ2-7; tentatively, D is TRBD1 (5 bases). CDR3 length: 15 residues. Between the trimmed V and J ends, which lost 7 bases and 2 bases, there was a span of 18 bases. Germline V gene lookup returns CDR1 MDHEN and CDR2 SYDVKM. The CDR3 nucleotides are TGTGCCAGCATCGCCCAGGCTGGGGCCGCCTACGAGCAGTACTTC. This translates into CASIAQAGAAYEQYF.

The genes are TRBV6-5 and TRBJ1-1; D gene uncertain. The germline V and J ends were trimmed by 6 bases and 3 bases, with 14 bases remaining between them. Germline V gene data show CDR1 as MNHEY and CDR2 as SVGAGI. CDR3 length: 14 residues. Here the CDR3 DNA reads TGTGCCAGCAGGAGCCGGGAGACCCACACTGAAGCTTTCTTT. Its protein product is CASRSRETHTEAFF.

In this sample, this clone turned up once. J is TRBJ2-7 and V is TRBV9; the D gene is possibly TRBD2 (5 bases). This CDR3 region has 14 residues. V shed 0 bases and J shed 2 bases, with 9 bases lying between them. The germline V gene has CDR1 SGDLS and CDR2 YYNGEE. This CDR3 reads CASSVGPTTYEQYF. In DNA, the CDR3 is TGTGCCAGCAGCGTAGGACCGACTACCTACGAGCAGTACTTC.

The chain couples TRBV11-3 to TRBJ2-2, with 10 bases aligning to TRBD2. V was clipped by 4 bases and J by 2 bases; unmatched bases: 16. The CDR3 is 20 amino acids. CDR1 is SGHNT, CDR2 YENEEA, per germline. This CDR3 is CASSSPGTSEFHHNTGELFF. In DNA form, the CDR3 reads TGTGCCAGCAGCTCCCCTGGGACTAGCGAATTTCACCACAACACCGGGGAGCTGTTTTTT.

This rearrangement joins TRBV6-2 or TRBV6-3 to TRBJ2-1; perhaps D is TRBD1 or TRBD2 (5 bases each). This CDR3 has 13 amino acids. Trimming took 5 bases from V and 6 from J, leaving 11 bases between them. Germline loops: CDR1 MNHEY, CDR2 SVGEGT. CDR3 loop: CASSKTGANEQFF. For the CDR3, the DNA is TGTGCCAGCAGTAAAACCGGGGCCAATGAGCAGTTCTTC.

The chain combines TRBV4-1 with TRBJ1-2; possibly TRBD1 for D (5 bases). Germline loops: CDR1 MGHRA, CDR2 YSYEKL. The CDR3 covers 14 residues. V was clipped by 1 base and J by 2 bases, with 8 bases between them. The CDR3 region has the DNA TGCGCCAGCAGCCAAGTCGGGACCAACTATGGCTACACCTTC. Translation: CASSQVGTNYGYTF.

This chain connects TRBV2 to TRBJ1-3; maybe TRBD1 (6 bases). CDR3 length: 14 residues. In germline, CDR1 is SNHLY, CDR2 FYNNEI. Trimming took 6 bases from V and 2 from J, leaving 11 bases between them. As DNA, the CDR3 is TGTGCCAGCAGATTACAGGGAACTGGAAACACCATATATTTT. Amino acid sequence: CASRLQGTGNTIYF. The variable domain in full, with the rest retrieved from reference TRBV2 and TRBJ1-3, is EPEVTQTPSHQVTQMGQEVILRCVPISNHLYFYWYRQILGQKVEFLVSFYNNEISEKSEIFDDQFSVERPDGSNFTLKIRSTKLEDSAMYFCASRLQGTGNTIYFGEGSWLTVV.

This clone was found a few times. The rearrangement uses TRBV5-1 and TRBJ2-1; 11 bases map to TRBD2. Trimming at V came to 3 bases and at J to 8 bases, leaving 13 bases not matched to a gene. The CDR3 is 17 amino acids. Germline CDR1 and CDR2: SGHRS and YFSETQ. The chain's CDR3 is CASSSLTLAGGGDEQFF. CDR3 sequence (DNA): TGCGCCAGCAGCTCACTCACTCTAGCGGGAGGAGGGGATGAGCAGTTCTTC.

The chain's CDR3 is CASSWIPGPGETQYF. CDR3 coding DNA: TGTGCCAGCAGCTGGATCCCGGGACCCGGCGAGACCCAGTACTTC. This chain uses TRBV5-4 with TRBJ2-5; D may correspond to TRBD1 or TRBD2 (5 bases each). Germline loops: CDR1 SGHNT, CDR2 YYREEE (reference sequence). V shed 3 bases and J shed 5 bases, with 17 bases lying between them. This CDR3 is built from 15 residues.

V and J are TRBV7-2 and TRBJ2-2, with 8 bases aligning to TRBD2. The length of the CDR3 is 18 residues. The V gene end was trimmed by 1 base and the J gene end by 8 bases; junction bases not matched to a gene: 15. Looked up from germline, CDR1 is SGHTA and CDR2 is FQGNSA. CDR3 in amino acids: CASSLGPPGLVRVGELFF. The CDR3 DNA reads TGTGCCAGCAGCTTAGGCCCACCGGGACTAGTTCGAGTGGGGGAGCTGTTTTTT.

In nucleotides, the CDR3 is TGTGCCAGCAGTGAAGCGCCTTACAGGAGCTTGGGTCAGCCCCAGCATTTT. It codes for CASSEAPYRSLGQPQHF. The chain employs TRBV6-1 and TRBJ1-5; tentatively, D is TRBD1 (5 bases). The CDR3 contains 17 residues. Germline V gene lookup returns CDR1 MNHNS and CDR2 SASEGT. The V end was cut by 0 bases, the J end by 6 bases, with 18 bases between.

This chain links TRBV13 with TRBJ2-1; 8 nucleotides align to TRBD1. The germline gives CDR1 PRHDT, CDR2 FYEKMQ (reference sequence). The J segment lost 6 bases and the V segment lost 4 bases, leaving 11 bases of the junction unmatched. The CDR3 spans 16 residues. The DNA of the CDR3 is TGTGCCAGCAGCTCCGTCTGGGACAGGCTTCCCAATGAGCAGTTCTTC. This gives the protein CASSSVWDRLPNEQFF.

The V and J genes are TRBV25-1 and TRBJ1-1; the D gene is possibly TRBD1 (5 bases). The CDR3 length is 14 residues. The germline CDR1 and CDR2 sequences are MGHDK and SYGVNS. Trimming stripped 3 bases from V and 0 bases from J, with 8 bases between. The CDR3 region is CASSEGRVNTEAFF. In DNA form, the CDR3 reads TGTGCCAGCAGTGAGGGCAGGGTGAACACTGAAGCTTTCTTT.

The J gene is TRBJ2-2, the V gene TRBV5-6; possible D gene TRBD1, 6 bases. There are 14 residues in the CDR3. Between the trimmed V and J ends, which lost 2 bases and 4 bases, there was a span of 9 bases. From germline, CDR1 is SGHDT and CDR2 YYEEEE. The CDR3 nucleotides read TGTGCCAGCAGCTTCTCAGGGGTCACCGGGGAGCTGTTTTTT. It translates to CASSFSGVTGELFF.

V usage is TRBV13 and J usage is TRBJ2-3; D might be TRBD1 or TRBD2, each matching 6 bases. The CDR3 loop spans 16 amino acids. Deletions cut 1 base from V and 1 base from J, with 12 bases between. CDR1 and CDR2 from the germline V gene are PRHDT and FYEKMQ (reference sequence). The CDR3 region is CASSLEGDFRTDTQYF. CDR3 coding DNA: TGTGCCAGCAGCTTAGAGGGGGACTTCCGCACAGATACGCAGTATTTT.

The chain is built from TRBV5-1 and TRBJ1-1; D might be TRBD1 (6 bases). V was clipped by 5 bases and J by 4 bases, with 12 bases between them. The CDR3 has 13 residues. The V gene's germline CDR1 is SGHRS and CDR2 YFSETQ. The DNA of the CDR3 is TGCGCCAGCAGTGAGAGGGGGGGCACTGAAGCTTTCTTT. Its protein is CASSERGGTEAFF.

The genes are TRBV29-1 and TRBJ2-5; tentatively, D is TRBD1 or TRBD2 (6 bases each). In germline, CDR1 is SQVTM, CDR2 ANQGSEA. The V end lost 8 bases, the J end lost 5 bases, and 15 bases lay between the germline ends. The CDR3 has 12 residues. CDR3: CSSYQGRETQYF. In DNA, the CDR3 is TGCAGCTCCTACCAGGGGAGGGAGACCCAGTACTTC. Together with reference TRBV29-1 and TRBJ2-5, the CDR3 gives the full variable domain: SAVISQKPSRDICQRGTSLTIQCQVDSQVTMMFWYRQQPGQSLTLIATANQGSEATYESGFVIDKFPISRPNLTFSTLTVSNMSPEDSSIYLCSSYQGRETQYFGPGTRLLVL.

This chain links TRBV7-9 with TRBJ2-1; maybe TRBD2 (6 bases). Trimming pared 3 bases from V and 13 bases from J, leaving 19 bases between. Per the germline V gene, CDR1 is SEHNR and CDR2 is FQNEAQ (reference sequence). There are 14 residues in the CDR3. In nucleotides, the CDR3 is TGTGCCAGCAGCTTCGGCGGGGAGTCCACACCTCAGTTCTTC. Protein: CASSFGGESTPQFF.